This T cell receptor beta chain was identified in a study of cytomegalovirus exposure and HLA in healthy donors. General study results and limits: By a later analysis, the bulk of CMV-associated TCR beta chains appeared HLA-restricted.

Donors sampled were nominally healthy, though unrecorded immune exposures were likely. V lost 3 bases to trimming and J lost 4 bases; unmatched junction nucleotides: 3. CDR3 length: 13 residues. The germline CDR1 and CDR2 sequences are SGDLS and YYNGEE. PCR used 60 Vbeta primers and 13 Jbeta primers. Sequencing was performed with immunoSEQ multiplex PCR; in TCRdb, only in-frame clones are kept and a portion is missing. The repertoire consists of 60,000 to 85,000 clones, with just over 70% occurring once and the leading ten covering roughly 4.5%. Of note for this clone: Its target is unknown.

The sequenced sample consisted of PBMCs. This chain joins TRBV9 and TRBJ1-2; 7 nucleotides match TRBD1. The receptor's source is a man aged 60-69 years in good health and CMV-seropositive. In nucleotides, the CDR3 is TGTGCCAGCAGCGCGACAGGGAGCTATGGCTACACCTTC. Amino acid sequence: CASSATGSYGYTF.